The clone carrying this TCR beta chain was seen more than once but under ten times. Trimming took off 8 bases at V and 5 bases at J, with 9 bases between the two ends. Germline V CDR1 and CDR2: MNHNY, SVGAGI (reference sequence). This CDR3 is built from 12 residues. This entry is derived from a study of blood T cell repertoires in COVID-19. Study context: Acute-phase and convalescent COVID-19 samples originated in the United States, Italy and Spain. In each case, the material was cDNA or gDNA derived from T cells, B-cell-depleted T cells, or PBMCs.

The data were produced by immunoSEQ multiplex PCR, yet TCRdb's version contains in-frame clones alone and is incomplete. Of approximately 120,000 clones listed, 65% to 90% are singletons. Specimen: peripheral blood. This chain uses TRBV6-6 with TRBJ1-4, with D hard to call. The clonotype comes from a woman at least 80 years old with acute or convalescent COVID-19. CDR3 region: CASRGKNEKLFF. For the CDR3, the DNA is TGTGCCAGCCGCGGGAAAAATGAAAAACTGTTTTTT.